This T cell receptor beta chain was sequenced in a study of T-cell reconstitution after alpha-beta-depleted transplantation in children. The study, taken as a whole, reports: By about two months after transplant, alpha-beta T cells reportedly arose from several hundred graft clones that had expanded. Certain patients had high TCRbeta diversity at day 60, and it came from recipient T cells and thymic progenitors that survived.

The CDR3 is 14 residues long. CDR1 and CDR2 (germline): KGHSH, LQKENI. Germline trimming cut 3 bases from V and 4 bases from J; bases unmatched to any gene: 3. Ten or more counts support this clonotype. Its antigen is undetermined. Unique molecular identifiers were incorporated into the prepared TCRbeta library. One entry per CDR3 protein results from TCRdb running MiXCR on the PCR reads. This table holds roughly 70,000 distinct CDR3 sequences, roughly 5.2% found once. This receptor was obtained from a boy under three years old who had a stem cell transplant for acute myeloid leukemia, so the T cells may come from the graft donor. J is TRBJ2-3 and V is TRBV18; 8 bases are shared with TRBD1. Source: PBMCs, mostly from graft donor cells, taken 180 days after TCRalphabeta/CD19-depleted stem cell transplant. In nucleotides, the CDR3 is TGTGCCAGCTCACCCCGGACAGGGCCAGATACGCAGTATTTT. Translation gives CASSPRTGPDTQYF.